The 8 T cell receptor beta chains below all came from one sample that was sequenced in a study of shared clonotypes between healthy human individuals. Profiling relied on immunoSEQ multiplex PCR, and the TCRdb table lists in-frame clones only, not all of them. The sample holds about 770,000 clones, 55% to 80% seen once. The material sequenced was memory CD4+ T cells sorted from blood. Regarding subset: CD45RA-negative fraction. Receptor source: a woman aged 30 to 39 in good health.

The CDR3 bases are TGTGCCAGCTCAGTCACTAGAGGCAATGAGCAGTTCTTC. This translates into CASSVTRGNEQFF. This chain joins TRBV18 and TRBJ2-1; a possible D gene is TRBD2 (5 bases). This CDR3 has 13 residues. The V end was cut by 5 bases, the J end by 6 bases, with 11 bases between. Germline loops: CDR1 KGHSH, CDR2 LQKENI.

This clone was observed at least ten times. The rearrangement links TRBV5-4 to TRBJ2-5, with D hard to call. The germline gives CDR1 SGHNT, CDR2 YYREEE (reference sequence). The CDR3 has 14 residues. The germline V and J ends were trimmed by 3 bases and 1 base, with 10 bases remaining between them. This CDR3 is CASSSSLFQETQYF. CDR3 coding DNA: TGTGCCAGCAGCTCCTCCCTTTTCCAAGAGACCCAGTACTTC.

The V call is TRBV28, the J call TRBJ2-3, with D possibly matching TRBD1 (5 bases). Germline V CDR1 and CDR2: MDHEN, SYDVKM. CDR3 length: 19 amino acids. Between the trimmed V and J ends, which lost 3 bases and 2 bases, there was a span of 24 bases. CDR3 DNA: TGTGCCAGCAGTTTCCCTACAGGCCAGAAGCAAAGTACCACAGATACGCAGTATTTT. This codes for CASSFPTGQKQSTTDTQYF.

The V call is TRBV10-3, the J call TRBJ2-1; D unclear. Germline CDR1 and CDR2: ENHRY and SYGVKD. The CDR3 is 15 residues long. Trimming pared 3 bases from V and 5 bases from J, leaving 14 bases between. The CDR3 nucleotides are TGTGCCATCAGTGATAAGGTCCTGGAAGACAATGAGCAGTTCTTC. Translated, it gives CAISDKVLEDNEQFF.

This clone was detected only a few times. The chain is built from TRBV6-1 and TRBJ2-2, with D tentatively TRBD2 (6 bases). The CDR3 runs to 13 residues. Germline lookup yields CDR1 MNHNS and CDR2 SASEGT. V was shortened by 6 bases and J by 1 base, with 6 bases between the two germline ends. The CDR3 sequence is CASRGLNTGELFF. In DNA form, the CDR3 reads TGTGCCAGCAGGGGACTGAACACCGGGGAGCTGTTTTTT.

V and J are TRBV27 and TRBJ2-5, with D perhaps matching TRBD1 or TRBD2 (9 bases each). Trimming pared 5 bases from V and 4 bases from J, leaving 26 bases between. The length of the CDR3 is 18 residues. From germline, CDR1 is MNHEY and CDR2 SMNVEV (reference sequence). The CDR3 DNA reads TGTGCCAGCAGTCCGAGAGCTAGCGGGACAGGGAGGGGAGAGACCCAGTACTTC. This sequence encodes CASSPRASGTGRGETQYF.

This clone was counted only a few times. V gene TRBV30 combines with J gene TRBJ2-5; possibly TRBD1 for D (6 bases). From germline, CDR1 is GTSNPN and CDR2 SVGIG (reference sequence). Between the trimmed V and J ends, which lost 2 bases and 1 base, there was a span of 8 bases. The CDR3 contains 13 residues. CDR3 amino acids: CAWSSTGQETQYF. As DNA, the CDR3 is TGTGCCTGGAGTTCGACAGGCCAAGAGACCCAGTACTTC.

The V call is TRBV29-1, the J call TRBJ2-2, with D possibly TRBD2 on 5 matching bases. The CDR3 covers 13 residues. V lost 4 bases and J lost 7, with 13 bases in between. The germline CDR1 and CDR2 sequences are SQVTM and ANQGSEA. CDR3 loop: CSVGGGFIGELFF. CDR3 sequence (DNA): TGCAGCGTTGGAGGCGGGTTTATCGGGGAGCTGTTTTTT.